This T cell receptor (beta chain) derives from a study of T-cell reconstitution after alpha-beta-depleted transplantation in children. Whole-study findings and limits: Several hundred expanded graft clones reportedly were the source of alpha-beta T cells about two months after transplant. Surviving recipient T cells and thymic progenitors underlay high day-60 TCRbeta diversity in some patients. A year had passed since transplant, and T-cell counts and diversity by then came mostly from newly produced T cells.

Preparation of the TCRbeta library used unique molecular identifiers. One entry per CDR3 protein results from TCRdb running MiXCR on the PCR reads. The repertoire includes about 610,000 distinct CDR3 sequences, over 20% of them detected once, and under 45% sits in the top ten. CDR3 length: 16 residues. The V end lost 0 bases, the J end lost 10 bases, and 19 bases lay between the germline ends. Germline V CDR1 and CDR2: MGHRA, YSYEKL. About this clonotype itself: Its antigen is as yet unknown.

The rearrangement links TRBV4-1 to TRBJ1-5; TRBD1 is a possible D gene (5 bases). This TCR came from a boy less than two years old with Wiskott-Aldrich syndrome, due to receive a stem cell transplant. The sample consisted of PBMCs, taken before TCRalphabeta/CD19-depleted stem cell transplant. Here the CDR3 DNA reads TGCGCCAGCAGCCAAGACTTCGACAGATCGGGGCGACCCCAGCATTTT. Translation: CASSQDFDRSGRPQHF.